This T cell receptor beta chain was sequenced in a study of blood T cells in healthy people across ages (dated by TCRdb to the mid-2010s). As for the study more broadly: In model experiments, template switching captured about one uniquely barcoded TCR beta cDNA molecule for every two T cells. The study measured age-related changes in TCR beta repertoire diversity using deep sequencing normalized with unique cDNA molecular identifiers. The donors were divided into four age groups: young (average around 15 years), middle-aged (over 35), aged (62) and long-lived (82). For two donors (one aged 18 to 29 and one aged 80 or older), the study analyzed two additional independent replicas of 1 million unique cDNA reads from the same blood draw.

Broad study findings and their caveats: Compared with the aged group, the long-lived group had more naive CD4+ T cells, fewer expanded clones and increased TCR diversity, suggesting age selection. Observed TCR beta diversity per million T cells fell roughly linearly with age, and a significant reduction was already apparent by age approximately 41. Estimates of total diversity based on one million sequenced T cells were considered lower bounds and underestimates. Donor CMV infection status was unknown, potentially confounding age-related changes in expanded clonotypes. Because profiling used bulk unsorted PBMCs, naive and antigen-experienced compartments could not be compared conclusively. A strong correlation was found between observed TCR beta diversity and the percentage of naive T cells measured by flow cytometry.

The receptor library was made with 5' RACE. Sequencing took place on an Illumina HiSeq 2500. A second about 7 to 12 cycle PCR used a sample-barcoded 5' primer and a J-beta primer mix. A unique molecular identifier was introduced onto each TCR beta cDNA molecule by a template-switch 5' adaptor carrying 12 random nucleotides. Each sample yielded at least 2.5 million CDR3-containing paired-end reads. First-strand cDNA was synthesized from all RNA with the Mint cDNA synthesis kit, primed by a TRBC-specific oligonucleotide. After uracil-DNA glycosylase treatment, a first 18-cycle PCR used universal primers M1SS and BC2_uni_R on all cDNA. The authors processed their data as follows. For normalization, 1 million high-quality reads were randomly selected from each sample, with every read carrying a distinct molecular identifier. Instead of being binned into consensus sequences, reads with shared molecular identifiers were discarded. MiTCR, run with a Q25 quality threshold and the strictest error-elimination algorithm, handled CDR3 identification, clonotype clustering and error correction. A nonparametric unseen species model with Euler transformation was used to estimate lower-bound total TCR beta diversity. TCRdb took the public reads, trimmed them with fastp at Q25, ran MiXCR for clone calling and kept in-frame beta chains. Rows with a matching CDR3 protein are joined into one entry that keeps the most common DNA and genes. TCRdb's processing, not the authors', yielded these V and J calls. Counted in this sample were roughly 1,000,000 distinct CDR3 sequences; less than 25% of them appeared once. The ten largest account for around 0.7% of the sample.

The cysteine opens and the phenylalanine closes a CDR3 of 15 amino acids. Only CDR3 DNA is held: 45 bases, read in frame from base 1. V has 6 bases trimmed and J has 5 bases trimmed; junction bases matching no gene number 11. CDR1 and CDR2 were assigned from the germline V gene as MDHEN and SYDVKM. This clonotype was observed a handful of times. Its cognate antigen has yet to be identified. No per-base quality is available; no much larger clone lies one base away. Systemically healthy Caucasian individuals from Russia, around 39 in total and aged roughly 6 to 100 years, were included as donors. Each donor gave around 9 milliliters of peripheral blood, collected into EDTA-treated Vacutainer tubes. Ficoll-Paque density-gradient centrifugation was used to isolate PBMCs, with at least 6 million obtained per sample. Total RNA, at least 6 micrograms per sample, was extracted from PBMCs with Trizol reagent. For every donor, an aliquot of PBMCs went through flow cytometry to measure the percentages of naive CD45RAhigh/CD27high T cells.

This sample was shared with a second study, whose subject was T cells of mothers and their children. As described in the second report: Donors were nine systemically healthy Caucasian individuals: three mothers and their six children. cDNA synthesis consumed the entire amount of extracted RNA, loaded at 1.5 ug RNA in each 15 ul reaction. In the second PCR, the M1S primer added sample barcodes and 2-4 random nucleotides. Each mother yielded over 8 million TCR beta CDR3 reads and each child some 3 million reads. Thymic selection similarly shapes TCR recombination output in related and unrelated pairs, with minor effect from inherited differences. Normalized repertoire overlap was always slightly but never significantly higher in related than unrelated mother-child pairs. With a sensitivity of roughly 93 clones per million clonotypes, no persistent microchimeric T cell clones were detected. In the study, deep NGS was used to compare the TCR beta repertoires of mothers and children, and features distinguishing related mother-child pairs from unrelated individuals were sought. The mean age was 40 +/- 4 years for the mothers and around 11 +/- 4 years for the children. Libraries were sequenced on Illumina HiSeq 2000 with 100+100 nt paired-end reads after adapter ligation with NEBNext reagents. To prevent cross-contamination, the mother and child libraries were prepared one month apart and sequenced in separate runs. For each donor, somewhere between 500,000 and 2,000,000 distinct TCR beta clonotypes were identified. Naive TCR beta clonotypes were estimated from low-frequency clonotypes matched to each donor's FACS-determined naive share, without sorting.

Material for sequencing was blood. This TCR came from a girl aged 2 to 10 in good health. This chain is built from TRBV28 and TRBJ2-7, and 9 junction bases match TRBD2. In nucleotides, the sequence is TGTGCCAGCAGCTCTTTGCGGGAGGGCCTCAACGAGCAGTACTTC. It translates to CASSSLREGLNEQYF.